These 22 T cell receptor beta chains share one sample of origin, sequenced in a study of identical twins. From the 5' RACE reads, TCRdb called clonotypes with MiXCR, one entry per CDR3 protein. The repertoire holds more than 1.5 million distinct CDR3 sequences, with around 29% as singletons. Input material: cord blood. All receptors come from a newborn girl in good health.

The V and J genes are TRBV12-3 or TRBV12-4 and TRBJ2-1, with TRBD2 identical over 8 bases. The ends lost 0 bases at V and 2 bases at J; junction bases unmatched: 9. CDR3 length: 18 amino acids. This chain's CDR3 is CASSLARTSGTTYNEQFF. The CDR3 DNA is TGTGCCAGCAGTTTAGCTCGAACTAGCGGAACAACCTACAATGAGCAGTTCTTC.

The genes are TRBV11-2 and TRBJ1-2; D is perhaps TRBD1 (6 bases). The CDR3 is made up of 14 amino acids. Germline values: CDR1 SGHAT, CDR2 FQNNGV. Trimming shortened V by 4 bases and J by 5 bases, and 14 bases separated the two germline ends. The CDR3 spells CASSSPKGVYGYTF. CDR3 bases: TGTGCCAGCAGCTCCCCTAAGGGGGTTTATGGCTACACCTTC.

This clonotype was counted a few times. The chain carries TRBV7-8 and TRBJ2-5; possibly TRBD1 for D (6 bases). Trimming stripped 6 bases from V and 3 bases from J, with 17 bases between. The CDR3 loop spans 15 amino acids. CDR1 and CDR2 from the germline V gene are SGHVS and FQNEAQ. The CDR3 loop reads CASRPFGTPKETQYF. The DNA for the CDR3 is TGTGCCAGCAGACCCTTCGGGACACCCAAAGAGACCCAGTACTTC. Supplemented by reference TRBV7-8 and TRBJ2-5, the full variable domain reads GAGVSQSPRYKVAKRGQDVALRCDPISGHVSLFWYQQALGQGPEFLTYFQNEAQLDKSGLPSDRFFAERPEGSVSTLKIQRTQQEDSAVYLCASRPFGTPKETQYFGPGTRLLVL.

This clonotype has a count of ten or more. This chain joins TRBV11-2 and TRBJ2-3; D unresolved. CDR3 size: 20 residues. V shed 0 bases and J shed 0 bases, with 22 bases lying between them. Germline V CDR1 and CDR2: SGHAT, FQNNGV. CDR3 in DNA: TGTGCCAGCAGCTTAGAAGCCACTTGGCGCGACCTCGAGAGCACAGATACGCAGTATTTT. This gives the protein CASSLEATWRDLESTDTQYF.

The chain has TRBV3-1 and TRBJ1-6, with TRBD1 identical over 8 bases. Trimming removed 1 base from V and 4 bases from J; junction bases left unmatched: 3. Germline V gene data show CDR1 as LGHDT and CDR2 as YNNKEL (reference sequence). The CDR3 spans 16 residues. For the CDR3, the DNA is TGTGCCAGCAGCCAAGCAGGGGGCATATATAATTCACCCCTCCACTTT. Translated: CASSQAGGIYNSPLHF.

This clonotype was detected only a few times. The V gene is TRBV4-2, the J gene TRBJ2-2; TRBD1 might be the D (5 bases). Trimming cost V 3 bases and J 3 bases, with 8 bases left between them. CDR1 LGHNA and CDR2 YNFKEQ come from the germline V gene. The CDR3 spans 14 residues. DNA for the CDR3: TGTGCCAGCAGCCACCCCAGGGACACCGGGGAGCTGTTTTTT. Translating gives CASSHPRDTGELFF.

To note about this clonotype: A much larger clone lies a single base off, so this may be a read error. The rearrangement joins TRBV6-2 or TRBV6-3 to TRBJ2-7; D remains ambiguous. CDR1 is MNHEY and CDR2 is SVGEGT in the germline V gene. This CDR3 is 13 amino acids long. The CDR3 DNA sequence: TGTGCCAGCAGATTGATGGGGTCCTGCGAGCAGTACTTC. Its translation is CASRLMGSCEQYF.

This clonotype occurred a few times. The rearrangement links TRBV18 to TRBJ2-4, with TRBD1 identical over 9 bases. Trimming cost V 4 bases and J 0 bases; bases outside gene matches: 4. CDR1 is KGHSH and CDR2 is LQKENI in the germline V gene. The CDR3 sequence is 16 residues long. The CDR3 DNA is TGTGCCAGCTCACGAAGGACAGGGGTAGCCAAAAACATTCAGTACTTC. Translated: CASSRRTGVAKNIQYF.

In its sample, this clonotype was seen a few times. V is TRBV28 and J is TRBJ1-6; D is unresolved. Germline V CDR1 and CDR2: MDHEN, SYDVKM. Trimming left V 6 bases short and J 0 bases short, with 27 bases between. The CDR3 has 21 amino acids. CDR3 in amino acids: CASSSIRWGSRPSSYNSPLHF. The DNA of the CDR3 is TGTGCCAGCAGCTCTATAAGGTGGGGAAGCCGCCCAAGCTCCTATAATTCACCCCTCCACTTT.

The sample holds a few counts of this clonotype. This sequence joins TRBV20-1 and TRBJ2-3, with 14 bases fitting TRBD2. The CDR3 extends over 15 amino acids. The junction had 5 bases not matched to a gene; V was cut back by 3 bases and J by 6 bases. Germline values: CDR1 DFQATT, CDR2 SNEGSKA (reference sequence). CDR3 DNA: TGCAGTGCTAGTAGGACTAGCGGGAGGAGGGATACGCAGTATTTT. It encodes CSASRTSGRRDTQYF.

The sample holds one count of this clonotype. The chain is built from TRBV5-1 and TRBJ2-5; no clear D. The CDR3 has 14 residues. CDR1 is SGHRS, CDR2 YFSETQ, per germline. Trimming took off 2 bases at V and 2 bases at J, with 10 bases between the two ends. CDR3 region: CASSFTDAQETQYF. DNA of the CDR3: TGCGCCAGCAGCTTTACTGACGCTCAAGAGACCCAGTACTTC.

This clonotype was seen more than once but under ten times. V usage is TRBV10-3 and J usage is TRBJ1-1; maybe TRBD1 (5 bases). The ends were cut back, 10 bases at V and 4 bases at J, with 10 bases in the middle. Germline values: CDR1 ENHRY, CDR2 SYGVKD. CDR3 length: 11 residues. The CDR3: CATNGGTEAFF. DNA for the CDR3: TGTGCCACGAATGGGGGCACTGAAGCTTTCTTT.

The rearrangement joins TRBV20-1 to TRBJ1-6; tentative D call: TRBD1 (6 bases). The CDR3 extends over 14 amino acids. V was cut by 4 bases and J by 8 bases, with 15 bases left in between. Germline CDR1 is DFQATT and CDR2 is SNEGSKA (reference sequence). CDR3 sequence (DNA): TGCAGTGCTATGACAGGCGTCTGGGATTCACCCCTCCACTTT. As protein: CSAMTGVWDSPLHF.

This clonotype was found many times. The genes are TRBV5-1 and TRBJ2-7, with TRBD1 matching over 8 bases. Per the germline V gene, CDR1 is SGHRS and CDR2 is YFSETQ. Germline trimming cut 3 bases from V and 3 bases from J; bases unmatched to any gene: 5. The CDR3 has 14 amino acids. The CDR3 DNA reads TGCGCCAGCAGCTCAAGGACAGGGTTCTACGAGCAGTACTTC. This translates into CASSSRTGFYEQYF.

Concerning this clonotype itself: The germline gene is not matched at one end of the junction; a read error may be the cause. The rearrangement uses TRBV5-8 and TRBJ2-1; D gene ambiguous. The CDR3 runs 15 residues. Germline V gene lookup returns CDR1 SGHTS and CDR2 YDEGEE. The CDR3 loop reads CASSLLGNPYNEPYF. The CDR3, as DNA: TGTGCCAGCAGCTTGCTAGGGAACCCCTACAATGAGCCGTACTTC. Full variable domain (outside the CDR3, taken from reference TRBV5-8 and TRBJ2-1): EAGVTQSPTHLIKTRGQQATLRCSPISGHTSVYWYQQALGLGLQFLLWYDEGEERNRGNFPPRFSGRQFPNYSSELNVNALELEDSALYLCASSLLGNPYNEPYFGPGTRLTVL.

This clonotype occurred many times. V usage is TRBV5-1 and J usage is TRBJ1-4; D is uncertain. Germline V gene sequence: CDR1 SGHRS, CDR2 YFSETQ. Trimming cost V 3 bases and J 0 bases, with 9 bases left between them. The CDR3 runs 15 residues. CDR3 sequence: CASSSSGATNEKLFF. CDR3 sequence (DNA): TGCGCCAGCAGCTCGTCGGGTGCAACTAATGAAAAACTGTTTTTT.

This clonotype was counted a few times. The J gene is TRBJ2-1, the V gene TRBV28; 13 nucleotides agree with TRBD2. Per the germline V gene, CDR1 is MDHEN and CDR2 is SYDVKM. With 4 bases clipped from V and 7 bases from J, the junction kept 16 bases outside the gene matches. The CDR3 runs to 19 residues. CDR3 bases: TGTGCCAGCAGTTCCGGACTAGCGGGAGAGATCGGTTTTTGGAATGAGCAGTTCTTC. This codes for CASSSGLAGEIGFWNEQFF. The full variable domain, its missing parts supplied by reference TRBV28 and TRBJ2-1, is DVKVTQSSRYLVKRTGEKVFLECVQDMDHENMFWYRQDPGLGLRLIYFSYDVKMKEKGDIPEGYSVSREKKERFSLILESASTNQTSMYLCASSSGLAGEIGFWNEQFFGPGTRLTVL.

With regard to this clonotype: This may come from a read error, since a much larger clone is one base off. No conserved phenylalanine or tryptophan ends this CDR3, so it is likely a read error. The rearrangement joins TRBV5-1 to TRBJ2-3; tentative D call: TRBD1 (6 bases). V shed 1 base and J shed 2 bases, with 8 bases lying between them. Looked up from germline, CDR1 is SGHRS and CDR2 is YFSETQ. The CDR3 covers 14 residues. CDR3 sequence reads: CASSLQGHTDTQYV. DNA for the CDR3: TGCGCCAGCAGCTTGCAGGGGCACACAGATACGCAGTATGTT.

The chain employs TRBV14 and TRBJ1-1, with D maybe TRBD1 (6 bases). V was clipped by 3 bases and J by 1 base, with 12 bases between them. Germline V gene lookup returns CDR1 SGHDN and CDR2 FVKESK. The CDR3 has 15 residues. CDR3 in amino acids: CASSHGGPSNTEAFF. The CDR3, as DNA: TGTGCCAGCAGCCATGGGGGGCCCTCGAACACTGAAGCTTTCTTT.

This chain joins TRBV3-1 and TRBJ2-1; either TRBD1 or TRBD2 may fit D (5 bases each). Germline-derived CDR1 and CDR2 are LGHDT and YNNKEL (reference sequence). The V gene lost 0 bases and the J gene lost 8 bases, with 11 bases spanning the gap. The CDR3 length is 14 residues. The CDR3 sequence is CASSQDGTGDEQFF. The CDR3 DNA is TGTGCCAGCAGCCAAGATGGGACCGGGGATGAGCAGTTCTTC.

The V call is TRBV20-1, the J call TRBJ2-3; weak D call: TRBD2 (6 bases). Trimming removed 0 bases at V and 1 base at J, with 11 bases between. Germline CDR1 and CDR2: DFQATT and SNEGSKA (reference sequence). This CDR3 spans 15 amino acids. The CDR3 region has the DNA TGCAGTGCTAGAGATCGTCCGGGGGGCACAGATACGCAGTATTTT. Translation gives CSARDRPGGTDTQYF.

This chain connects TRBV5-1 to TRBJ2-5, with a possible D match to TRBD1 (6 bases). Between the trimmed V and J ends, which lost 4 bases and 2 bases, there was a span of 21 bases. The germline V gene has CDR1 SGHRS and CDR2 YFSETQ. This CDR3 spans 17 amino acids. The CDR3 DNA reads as TGCGCCAGCAGCCTACTCCCGACCACCGGGACACAAGAGACCCAGTACTTC. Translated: CASSLLPTTGTQETQYF.